The present T cell receptor (beta chain) was sequenced within a study of regulatory T cells in long-lasting Graves disease. Study-level points and caveats: Persistent-disease Graves' patients showed less TCR diversity than new cases.

In building TCR beta libraries, iRepertoire HTBI primers were used together with Arm-PCR of CDR3 regions. TCRdb itself ran the multiplex PCR reads through MiXCR, one entry per CDR3 protein. The table shows around 400,000 distinct CDR3 sequences, with about 20% occurring only once. Indicated time point: persistent/refractory GD, antithyroid drugs over 5 years with positive TRAb. Scientists built the TCR library using RNA that was extracted from PBMCs. American Thyroid Association guidelines were used to diagnose Graves' disease. As to this clonotype: What it binds is unknown.

The CDR3 has 14 amino acids. Germline V lookup: CDR1 SGHRS, CDR2 YFSETQ. V shed 4 bases, J shed 8 bases, and the junction held 8 bases outside the gene matches. This clonotype was obtained from a female donor with Graves disease. The sample in question was peripheral blood mononuclear cells (PBMCs), obtained when the disease was refractory, from a patient treated with antithyroid drugs. The V and J genes are TRBV5-1 and TRBJ1-4, with 7 bases identical to TRBD1. The CDR3 DNA follows: TGCGCCAGCAGCAGTGGCAGGGGGGGAGAAAAACTGTTTTTT. Its protein product is CASSSGRGGEKLFF.